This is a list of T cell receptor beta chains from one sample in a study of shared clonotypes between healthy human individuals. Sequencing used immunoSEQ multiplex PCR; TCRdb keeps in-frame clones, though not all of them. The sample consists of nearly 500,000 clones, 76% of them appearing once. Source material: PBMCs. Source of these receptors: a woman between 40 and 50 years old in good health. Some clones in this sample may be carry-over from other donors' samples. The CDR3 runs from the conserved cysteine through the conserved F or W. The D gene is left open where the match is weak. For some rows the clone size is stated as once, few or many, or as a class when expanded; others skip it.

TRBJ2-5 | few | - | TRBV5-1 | CASSLGGTAVGQETQYF | TGCGCCAGCAGCTTGGGCGGGACAGCAGTTGGACAAGAGACCCAGTACTTC
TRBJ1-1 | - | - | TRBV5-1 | CASSLVGMNTEAFF | TGCGCCAGCAGCCTGGTCGGGATGAACACTGAAGCTTTCTTT
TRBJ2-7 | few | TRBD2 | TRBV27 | CASSERSLSGRGYEQYF | TGTGCCAGCAGTGAACGGTCCCTTAGCGGGAGGGGGTACGAGCAGTACTTC
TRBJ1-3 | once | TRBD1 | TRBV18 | CASSPTGEGGNTIYF | TGTGCCAGCTCACCGACAGGGGAAGGTGGAAACACCATATATTTT
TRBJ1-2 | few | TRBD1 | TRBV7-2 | CASSFGMVGDRVLTF | TGTGCCAGCAGCTTCGGGATGGTAGGGGACAGGGTTCTCACCTTC
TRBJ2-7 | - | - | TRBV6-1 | CASSVSIYEQYF | TGTGCCAGCAGTGTCTCTATCTACGAGCAGTACTTC
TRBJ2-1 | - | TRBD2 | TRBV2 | CASSESAGGPSEQFF | TGTGCCAGCAGTGAATCGGCGGGAGGGCCGAGTGAGCAGTTCTTC
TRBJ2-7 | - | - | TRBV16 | CASSQSSTYEQYF | TGTGCCAGCAGCCAATCGTCAACCTACGAGCAGTACTTC
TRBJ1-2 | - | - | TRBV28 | CASCCGYTF | TGTGCCAGCTGTTGTGGCTACACCTTC
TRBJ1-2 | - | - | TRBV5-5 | CASSQSTGETGYTF | TGTGCCAGCAGCCAATCTACAGGTGAAACTGGCTACACCTTC
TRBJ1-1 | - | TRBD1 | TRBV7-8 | CASSPLRDRLEGTEAFF | TGTGCCAGCAGCCCACTCCGGGACAGATTGGAGGGCACTGAAGCTTTCTTT
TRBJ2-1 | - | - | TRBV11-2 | CASSLVGHKSEQFF | TGTGCCAGCAGCTTAGTGGGGCACAAGAGTGAGCAGTTCTTC
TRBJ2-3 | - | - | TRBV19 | CASSFVPPDTQYF | TGTGCCAGTAGTTTTGTTCCACCGGATACGCAGTATTTT
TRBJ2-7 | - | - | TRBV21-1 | CASSRGTRPLEQYF | TGTGCCAGCAGCCGTGGGACTAGACCCCTCGAGCAGTACTTC
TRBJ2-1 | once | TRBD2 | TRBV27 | CASSPTSGTSGRNEQFF | TGTGCCAGCAGTCCGACGTCCGGGACTAGCGGGAGGAATGAGCAGTTCTTC
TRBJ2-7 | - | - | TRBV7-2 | CASSLVSFTYEQYF | TGTGCCAGCAGCTTAGTTTCTTTTACCTACGAGCAGTACTTC
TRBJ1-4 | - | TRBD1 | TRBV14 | CASSQGTGGAGEKLFF | TGTGCCAGCAGCCAAGGGACAGGGGGCGCGGGGGAAAAACTGTTTTTT
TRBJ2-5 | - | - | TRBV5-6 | CASSRDTGEGTQYF | TGTGCCAGCAGTCGTGATACAGGCGAGGGGACCCAGTACTTC
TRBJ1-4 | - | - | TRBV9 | CASSGKREFGNEKLFF | TGTGCCAGCAGCGGAAAGAGGGAATTCGGTAATGAAAAACTGTTTTTT
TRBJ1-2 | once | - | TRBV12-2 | CASRLLGSPKSYYGYTF | TGTGCAAGTCGCCTACTGGGCAGCCCAAAGTCTTACTATGGCTACACCTTC
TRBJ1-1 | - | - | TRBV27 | CASSSRLTGFTEAFF | TGTGCCAGCAGTTCGAGACTAACGGGGTTCACTGAAGCTTTCTTT
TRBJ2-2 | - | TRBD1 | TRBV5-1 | CASTNTPSQGAGTGELFF | TGCGCCAGCACCAATACTCCCTCACAGGGGGCCGGCACCGGGGAGCTGTTTTTT
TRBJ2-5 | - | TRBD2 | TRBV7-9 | CASSASGRGETQYF | TGTGCCAGCAGCGCAAGCGGGAGGGGAGAGACCCAGTACTTC
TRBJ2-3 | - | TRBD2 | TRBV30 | CAWELGGSTLSSTDTQYF | TGTGCCTGGGAGTTGGGCGGGAGCACCCTATCCAGCACAGATACGCAGTATTTT
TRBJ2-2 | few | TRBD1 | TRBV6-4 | CASSEGQDTGELFF | TGTGCCAGCAGTGAGGGACAGGACACCGGGGAGCTGTTTTTT
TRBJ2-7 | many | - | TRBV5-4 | CASSPSGAENYEQYF | TGTGCCAGCAGCCCGTCTGGAGCGGAAAACTACGAGCAGTACTTC
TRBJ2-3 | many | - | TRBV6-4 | CASSDSSAASTDTQYF | TGTGCCAGCAGTGATTCTAGCGCCGCTAGCACAGATACGCAGTATTTT
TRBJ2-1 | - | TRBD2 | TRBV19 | CASSMGLASYNEQFF | TGTGCCAGTAGTATGGGACTAGCGTCCTACAATGAGCAGTTCTTC
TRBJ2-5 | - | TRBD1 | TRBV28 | CASSRDRGPSETQYF | TGTGCCAGCAGCCGGGACAGGGGACCCTCGGAGACCCAGTACTTC
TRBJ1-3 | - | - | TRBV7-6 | CASSLMAGSSGNTIYF | TGTGCCAGCAGCTTAATGGCAGGGAGCTCTGGAAACACCATATATTTT
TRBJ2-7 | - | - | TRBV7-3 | CASSPGDGYEQYF | TGTGCCAGCAGCCCTGGTGACGGCTACGAGCAGTACTTC
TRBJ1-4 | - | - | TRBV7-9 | CASSSTRGANEKLFF | TGTGCCAGCAGCTCTACTAGGGGGGCTAATGAAAAACTGTTTTTT
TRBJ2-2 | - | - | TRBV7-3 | CASSLTTGELFF | TGTGCCAGCAGCTTAACGACGGGGGAGCTGTTTTTT
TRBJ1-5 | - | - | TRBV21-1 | CASSKRGGTEHTISNQPQHF | TGTGCCAGCAGCAAAAGGGGGGGGACAGAACATACGATTAGCAATCAGCCCCAGCATTTT
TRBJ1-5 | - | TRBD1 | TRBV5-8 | CASSLRGQGAGQPQHF | TGTGCCAGCAGCTTACGGGGACAGGGGGCTGGACAGCCCCAGCATTTT
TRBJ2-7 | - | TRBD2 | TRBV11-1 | CASSLDGLAGVSYEQYF | TGTGCCAGCAGCTTAGACGGGCTAGCGGGAGTCTCCTACGAGCAGTACTTC
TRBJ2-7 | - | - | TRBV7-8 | CASSGGRSYEQYF | TGTGCCAGCAGCGGGGGACGGAGCTACGAGCAGTACTTC
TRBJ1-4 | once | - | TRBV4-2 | CASSRLFNEKLFF | TGTGCCAGCAGCCGACTGTTTAATGAAAAACTGTTTTTT